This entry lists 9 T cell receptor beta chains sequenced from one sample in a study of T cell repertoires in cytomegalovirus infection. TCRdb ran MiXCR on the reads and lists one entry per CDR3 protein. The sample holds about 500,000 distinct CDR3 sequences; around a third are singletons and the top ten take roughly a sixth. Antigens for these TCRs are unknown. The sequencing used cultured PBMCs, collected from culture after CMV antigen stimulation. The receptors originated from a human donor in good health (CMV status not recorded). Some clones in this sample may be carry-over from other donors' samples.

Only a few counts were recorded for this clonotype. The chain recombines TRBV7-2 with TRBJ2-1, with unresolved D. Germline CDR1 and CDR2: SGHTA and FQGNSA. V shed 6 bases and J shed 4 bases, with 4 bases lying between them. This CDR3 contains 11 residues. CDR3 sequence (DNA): TGTGCCAGCAGGAAATACAATGAGCAGTTCTTC. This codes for CASRKYNEQFF.

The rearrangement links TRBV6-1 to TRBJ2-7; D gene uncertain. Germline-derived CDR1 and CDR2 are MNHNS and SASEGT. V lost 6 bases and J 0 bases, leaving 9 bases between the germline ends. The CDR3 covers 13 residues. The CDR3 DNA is TGTGCCAGCAGCTGGACCACCTCCTACGAGCAGTACGTC. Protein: CASSWTTSYEQYV.

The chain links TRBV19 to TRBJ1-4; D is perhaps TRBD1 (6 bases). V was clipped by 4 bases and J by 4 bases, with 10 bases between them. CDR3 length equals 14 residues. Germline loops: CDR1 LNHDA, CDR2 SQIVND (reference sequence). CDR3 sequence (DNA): TGTGCCAGTAGTACAGGGGTCTTTAATGAAAAACTGTTTTTT. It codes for CASSTGVFNEKLFF.

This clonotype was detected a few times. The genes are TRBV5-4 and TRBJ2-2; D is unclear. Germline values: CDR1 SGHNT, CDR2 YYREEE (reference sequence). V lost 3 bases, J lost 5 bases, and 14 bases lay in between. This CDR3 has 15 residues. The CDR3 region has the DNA TGTGCCAGCAGCTCCGGGCCAGTTCGGACCGGGGAGCTGTTTTTT. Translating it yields CASSSGPVRTGELFF.

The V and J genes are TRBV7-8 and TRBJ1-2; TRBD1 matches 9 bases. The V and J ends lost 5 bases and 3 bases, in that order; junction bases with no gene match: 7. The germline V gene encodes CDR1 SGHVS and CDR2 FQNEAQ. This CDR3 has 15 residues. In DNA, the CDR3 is TGTGCCAGCAGCCAAAGACAGGGGGAGGACTATGGCTACACCTTC. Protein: CASSQRQGEDYGYTF.

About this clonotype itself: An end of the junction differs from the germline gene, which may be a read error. CDR3 nucleotide sequence: TGTGCCAGCAACTTAAACAGTGCCAATGAGCAGTTCTTC. It encodes CASNLNSANEQFF. The chain links TRBV7-2 to TRBJ2-1; D gene uncertain. The CDR3 runs to 13 residues. The germline CDR1 and CDR2 sequences are SGHTA and FQGNSA.

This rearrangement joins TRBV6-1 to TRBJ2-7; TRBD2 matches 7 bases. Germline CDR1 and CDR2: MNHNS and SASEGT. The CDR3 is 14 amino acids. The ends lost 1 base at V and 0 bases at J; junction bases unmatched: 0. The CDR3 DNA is TGTGCCAGCAGTGAAGGGGACTACTCCTACGAGCAGTACGTC. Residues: CASSEGDYSYEQYV.

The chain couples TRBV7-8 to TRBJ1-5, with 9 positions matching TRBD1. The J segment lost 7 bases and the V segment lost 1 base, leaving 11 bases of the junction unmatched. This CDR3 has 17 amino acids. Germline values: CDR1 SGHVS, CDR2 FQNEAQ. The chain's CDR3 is CASSLGVRDREGQPQHF. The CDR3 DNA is TGTGCCAGCAGCTTAGGAGTTCGGGACAGGGAAGGCCAGCCCCAGCATTTT.

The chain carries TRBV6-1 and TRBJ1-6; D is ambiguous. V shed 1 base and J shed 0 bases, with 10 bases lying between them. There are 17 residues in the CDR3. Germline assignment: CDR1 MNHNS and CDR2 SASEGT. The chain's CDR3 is CASSEGVGSSYNSPLHF. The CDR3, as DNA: TGTGCCAGCAGTGAAGGGGTCGGGAGCTCCTATAATTCACCCCTCCACTTT.